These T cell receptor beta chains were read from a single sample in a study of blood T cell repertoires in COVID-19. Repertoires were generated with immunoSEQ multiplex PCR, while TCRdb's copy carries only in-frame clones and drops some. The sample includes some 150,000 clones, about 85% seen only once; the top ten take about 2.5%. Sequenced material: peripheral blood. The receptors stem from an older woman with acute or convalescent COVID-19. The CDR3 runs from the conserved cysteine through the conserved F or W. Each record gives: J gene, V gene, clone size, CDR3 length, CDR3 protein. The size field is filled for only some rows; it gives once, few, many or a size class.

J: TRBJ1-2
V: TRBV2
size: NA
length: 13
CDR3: CASSAAVYYGYTF

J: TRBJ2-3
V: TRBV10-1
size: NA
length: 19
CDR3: CASSECGGFDRGSTDTQYF

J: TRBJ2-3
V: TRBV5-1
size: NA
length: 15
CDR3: CASSGGTDDTDTQYF

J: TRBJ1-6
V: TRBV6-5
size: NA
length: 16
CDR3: CASSYGRGGYNSPLHF

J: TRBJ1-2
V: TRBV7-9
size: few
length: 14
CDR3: CASSFETGVYGYTF

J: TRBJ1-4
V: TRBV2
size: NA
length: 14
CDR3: CASTFLGTGTKLFF

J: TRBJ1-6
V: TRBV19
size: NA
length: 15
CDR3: CASSITAGMNSPLHF

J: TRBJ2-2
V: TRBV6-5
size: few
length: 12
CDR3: CASRAPPGELFF

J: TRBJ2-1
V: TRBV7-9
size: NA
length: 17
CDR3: CASSSSGGAFSYNEQFF

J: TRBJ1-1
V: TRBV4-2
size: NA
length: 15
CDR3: CASSQDTGRLAEAFF

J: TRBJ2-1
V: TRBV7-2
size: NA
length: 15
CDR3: CASSQGGGNYNEQFF

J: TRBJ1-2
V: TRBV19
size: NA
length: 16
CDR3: CASRAIGTGALYGYTF

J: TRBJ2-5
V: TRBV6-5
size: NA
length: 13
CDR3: CATRGTSVETQYF

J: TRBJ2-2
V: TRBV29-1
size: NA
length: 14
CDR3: CSVEDVAGGRELFF

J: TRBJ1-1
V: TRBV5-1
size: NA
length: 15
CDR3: CASSLGAGLYTEAFF

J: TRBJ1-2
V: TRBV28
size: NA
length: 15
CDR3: CASSRVRGANYGYTF

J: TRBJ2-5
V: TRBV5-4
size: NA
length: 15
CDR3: CASSLGGGRAETQYF

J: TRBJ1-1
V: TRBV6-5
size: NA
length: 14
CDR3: CASNYRGLNTEAFF

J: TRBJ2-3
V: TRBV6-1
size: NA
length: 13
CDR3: CASSEQRGDTQYF

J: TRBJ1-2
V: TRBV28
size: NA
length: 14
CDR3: CASSYAQGANGYTF

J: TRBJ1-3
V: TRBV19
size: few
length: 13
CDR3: CASSINGGNTIYF

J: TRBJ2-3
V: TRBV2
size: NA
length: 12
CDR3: CASTPGPDTQYF